This T cell receptor beta chain was profiled in a study of blood T cell repertoires in COVID-19. Study overall: Specimens from acute and convalescent COVID-19 originated in the United States, Italy and Spain. The analysed material was cDNA or gDNA that came from T cells, B-cell-depleted T cells, or PBMCs.

Germline V gene sequence: CDR1 MNHEY, CDR2 SVGAGI. The CDR3 has 13 residues. J was trimmed by 8 bases and V by 6 bases; bases with no gene match: 8. TCRdb's table, derived via immunoSEQ multiplex PCR, lists solely in-frame clones and lacks some. The data contain roughly 280,000 clones, approximately 83% of them singletons. The source of this sequence is a woman between 65 and 79 years old with acute or convalescent COVID-19. The genes are TRBV6-5 and TRBJ1-2, with TRBD1 identical over 8 bases. Sequenced sample: peripheral blood. CDR3 coding DNA: TGTGCCAGCAGCGCTGTCGGACAGGGAGGCTACACCTTC. Its protein product is CASSAVGQGGYTF.